The rows below give T cell receptor beta chains drawn from one sample of a study of T cells in localized non-small cell lung cancer. Some clones are missing from TCRdb's copy, which holds only in-frame ones; the method was immunoSEQ multiplex PCR. The sample lists tens of thousands of clones, around 87% occurring once. Material: peripheral blood, obtained before any cancer treatment. These receptors were taken from a man between 18 and 49 years old with stage I lung adenocarcinoma. CDR3s include the opening cysteine and the closing phenylalanine or tryptophan. D genes are given only for firm matches. Size tells how often a clone was seen (once, few, many) or the class of an expanded clone, and some rows leave it out.

V,J,D,size,CDR3,DNA
TRBV15,TRBJ2-7,NA,NA,CATSRIGVYEQYF,TGTGCCACCAGCAGAATCGGGGTCTACGAGCAGTACTTC
TRBV7-2,TRBJ1-1,NA,NA,CASSLQGLRTEAFF,TGTGCCAGCAGCTTACAGGGGTTGAGGACTGAAGCTTTCTTT
TRBV28,TRBJ2-7,TRBD1,NA,CASSDRGTTYEQYF,TGTGCCAGCAGCGACAGGGGTACCACCTACGAGCAGTACTTC
TRBV28,TRBJ2-6,NA,NA,CASMGSLSGANVLTF,TGTGCCAGCATGGGTAGCCTCTCTGGGGCCAACGTCCTGACTTTC
TRBV28,TRBJ1-2,TRBD1,NA,CASSSRGQERDGYTF,TGTGCCAGCAGTTCCAGGGGGCAGGAACGCGATGGCTACACCTTC
TRBV13,TRBJ2-1,NA,NA,CASSVEAYNEQFF,TGTGCCAGCAGCGTCGAGGCTTACAATGAGCAGTTCTTC
TRBV7-9,TRBJ1-5,NA,NA,CASSPQGPYQPQHF,TGTGCCAGCAGCCCCCAGGGTCCCTATCAGCCCCAGCATTTT
TRBV5-8,TRBJ1-5,NA,once,CASSSGRHNQPQHF,TGTGCCAGCAGCTCTGGACGGCACAATCAGCCCCAGCATTTT
TRBV6-5,TRBJ1-6,NA,few,CASSPTYREDSPLHF,TGTGCCAGCAGCCCTACGTATAGGGAGGATTCACCCCTCCACTTT
TRBV6-1,TRBJ1-1,NA,NA,CASSALGYSDTEAFF,TGTGCCAGCAGTGCCCTAGGCTACTCGGACACTGAAGCTTTCTTT
TRBV5-6,TRBJ2-5,TRBD1,few,CASSLVDRGQETQYF,TGTGCCAGCAGCTTGGTCGACAGGGGGCAGGAGACCCAGTACTTC
TRBV19,TRBJ1-1,NA,NA,CAVTGFNTEAFF,TGTGCCGTTACCGGGTTCAACACTGAAGCTTTCTTT
TRBV19,TRBJ1-5,NA,NA,CASRTFEGSSNQPQHF,TGTGCCAGTAGGACCTTCGAGGGCTCTAGCAATCAGCCCCAGCATTTT
TRBV6-5,TRBJ1-2,NA,few,CASARSNYGYTF,TGTGCCAGCGCGAGATCTAACTATGGCTACACCTTC
TRBV7-9,TRBJ1-2,TRBD1,NA,CASSPGGNYYTF,TGTGCCAGCAGCCCAGGGGGGAACTACTACACCTTC
TRBV30,TRBJ1-1,NA,NA,CAWSLVRTEAFF,TGTGCCTGGAGCCTCGTTAGGACTGAAGCTTTCTTT
TRBV7-9,TRBJ1-3,NA,NA,CASSYRHLNSGNTIYF,TGTGCCAGCAGCTACAGACACCTCAACTCTGGAAACACCATATATTTT
TRBV7-3,TRBJ1-2,NA,NA,CASSSQGGGGYTF,TGTGCCAGCAGCTCACAGGGTGGTGGTGGCTACACCTTC
TRBV6-5,TRBJ1-1,NA,medium-sized,CASSVAENTEAFF,TGTGCCAGCAGCGTTGCAGAGAACACTGAAGCTTTCTTT
TRBV6-5,TRBJ2-2,TRBD2,NA,CASLAGDKGGELFF,TGTGCCAGTTTAGCGGGGGATAAAGGCGGGGAGCTGTTTTTT
TRBV7-9,TRBJ2-3,TRBD2,NA,CASSYSGTSTDTQYF,TGTGCCAGCAGCTATAGCGGGACGAGCACAGATACGCAGTATTTT
TRBV30,TRBJ1-5,NA,NA,CAWSAQLGSGDSNQPQHF,TGTGCCTGGAGTGCCCAACTCGGGAGCGGAGATAGCAATCAGCCCCAGCATTTT
TRBV11-2,TRBJ1-4,NA,NA,CASSLDWYGLNEKLFF,TGTGCCAGCAGCTTAGATTGGTACGGCCTTAATGAAAAACTGTTTTTT
TRBV18,TRBJ1-3,NA,once,CASSRGSAIYF,TGTGCCAGCTCACGAGGTTCGGCCATATATTTT
TRBV19,TRBJ2-4,NA,NA,CASSIRLGTAKNIQYF,TGTGCCAGTAGTATCCGCTTAGGGACGGCCAAAAACATTCAGTACTTC
TRBV18,TRBJ2-7,NA,NA,CASSPQRSYEQYF,TGTGCCAGCTCACCACAGCGGTCCTACGAGCAGTACTTC
TRBV5-6,TRBJ1-5,NA,NA,CASSFTGARGQPQHF,TGTGCCAGCAGCTTTACGGGGGCGCGGGGTCAGCCCCAGCATTTT
TRBV28,TRBJ2-7,NA,NA,CASSFEGREQYF,TGTGCCAGCAGTTTCGAGGGGCGCGAGCAGTACTTC
TRBV6-1,TRBJ1-5,NA,few,CASSPVGGNQPQHF,TGTGCCAGCAGTCCGGTCGGGGGGAATCAGCCCCAGCATTTT
TRBV4-3,TRBJ1-6,NA,few,CASSQAGQGSSPLHF,TGCGCCAGCAGCCAAGCGGGGCAGGGAAGTTCACCCCTCCACTTT
TRBV30,TRBJ2-5,NA,NA,CAWSVQSGPQETQYF,TGTGCCTGGAGTGTACAGTCAGGGCCCCAAGAGACCCAGTACTTC
TRBV6-5,TRBJ2-7,TRBD1,NA,CASSSVGQATYF,TGTGCCAGCAGTTCCGTGGGACAGGCCACGTACTTC
TRBV7-9,TRBJ1-1,TRBD1,NA,CASGTGPNTEAFF,TGTGCCAGCGGGACAGGCCCCAACACTGAAGCTTTCTTT
TRBV11-3,TRBJ1-1,NA,NA,CASSLTGGTEAFF,TGTGCCAGCAGCTTAACCGGAGGGACTGAAGCTTTCTTT
TRBV7-2,TRBJ2-2,NA,NA,CASSGAGANTGELFF,TGTGCCAGCAGCGGAGCAGGGGCTAACACCGGGGAGCTGTTTTTT
TRBV9,TRBJ2-6,TRBD1,NA,CASSGGQGTSGANVLTF,TGTGCCAGCAGCGGGGGACAGGGGACCTCTGGGGCCAACGTCCTGACTTTC
TRBV21-1,TRBJ1-1,NA,NA,CASSPRTANTEAFF,TGTGCCAGCAGCCCCCGGACGGCGAACACTGAAGCTTTCTTT
TRBV5-1,TRBJ2-5,NA,NA,CASSLAVVQEGETQYF,TGCGCCAGCAGCTTGGCCGTGGTACAGGAGGGAGAGACCCAGTACTTC
TRBV6-5,TRBJ2-7,NA,NA,CASKLRAVTYEQYF,TGTGCCAGCAAGTTGAGGGCGGTCACCTACGAGCAGTACTTC
TRBV27,TRBJ1-1,NA,NA,CASSLWGADTEAFF,TGTGCCAGCAGTTTGTGGGGGGCGGACACTGAAGCTTTCTTT